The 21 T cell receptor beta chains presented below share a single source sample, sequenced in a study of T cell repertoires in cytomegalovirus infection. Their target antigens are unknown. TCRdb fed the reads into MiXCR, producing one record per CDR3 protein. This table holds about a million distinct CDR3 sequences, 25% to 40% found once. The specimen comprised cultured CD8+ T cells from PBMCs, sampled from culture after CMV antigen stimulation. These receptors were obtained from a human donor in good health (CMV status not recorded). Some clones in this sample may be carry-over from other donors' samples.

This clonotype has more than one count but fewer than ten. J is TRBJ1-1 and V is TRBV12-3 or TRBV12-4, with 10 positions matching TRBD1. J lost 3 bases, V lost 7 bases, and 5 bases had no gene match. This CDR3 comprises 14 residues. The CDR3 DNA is TGTGCCAGCACCCTGACAGGGGGCCACACTGAAGCTTTCTTT. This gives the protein CASTLTGGHTEAFF.

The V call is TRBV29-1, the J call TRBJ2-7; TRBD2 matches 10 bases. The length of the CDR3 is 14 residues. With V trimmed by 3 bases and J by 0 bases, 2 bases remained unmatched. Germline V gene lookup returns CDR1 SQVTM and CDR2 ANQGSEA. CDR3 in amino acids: CSVDLAGASYEQYF. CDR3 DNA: TGCAGCGTTGACCTAGCGGGGGCCTCCTACGAGCAGTACTTC.

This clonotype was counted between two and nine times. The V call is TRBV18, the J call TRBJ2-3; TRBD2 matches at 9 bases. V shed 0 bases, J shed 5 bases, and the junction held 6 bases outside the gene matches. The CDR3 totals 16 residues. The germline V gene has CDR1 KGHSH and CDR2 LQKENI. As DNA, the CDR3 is TGTGCCAGCTCACCACCGCGGCTAGCGGGGATAGATACGCAGTATTTT. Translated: CASSPPRLAGIDTQYF.

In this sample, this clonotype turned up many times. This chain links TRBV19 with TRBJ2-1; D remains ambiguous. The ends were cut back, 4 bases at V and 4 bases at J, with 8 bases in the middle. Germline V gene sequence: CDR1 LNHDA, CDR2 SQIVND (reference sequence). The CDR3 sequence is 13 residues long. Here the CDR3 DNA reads TGTGCCAGTAGTACGGGTGGGTACAATGAGCAGTTCTTC. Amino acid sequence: CASSTGGYNEQFF.

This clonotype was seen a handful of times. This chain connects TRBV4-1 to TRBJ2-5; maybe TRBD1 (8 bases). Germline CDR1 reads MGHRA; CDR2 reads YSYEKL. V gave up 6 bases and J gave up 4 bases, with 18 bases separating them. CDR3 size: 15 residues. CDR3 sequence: CASSRGQGGLETQYF. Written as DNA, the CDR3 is TGCGCCAGCAGTCGAGGACAGGGAGGGTTAGAGACCCAGTACTTC.

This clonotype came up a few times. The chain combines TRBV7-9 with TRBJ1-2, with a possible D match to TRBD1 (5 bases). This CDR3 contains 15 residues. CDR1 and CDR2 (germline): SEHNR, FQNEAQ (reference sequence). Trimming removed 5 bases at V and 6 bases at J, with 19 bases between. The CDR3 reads CASSTDGGLLDGYTF. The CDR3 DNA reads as TGTGCCAGCAGCACGGACGGGGGTCTTTTGGATGGCTACACCTTC.

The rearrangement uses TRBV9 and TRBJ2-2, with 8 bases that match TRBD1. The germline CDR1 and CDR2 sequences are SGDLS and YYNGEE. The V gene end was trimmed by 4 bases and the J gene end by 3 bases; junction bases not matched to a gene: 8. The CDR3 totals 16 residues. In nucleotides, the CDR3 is TGTGCCAGCAGCCCAGGGGGCAGGGCGGACACCGGGGAGCTGTTTTTT. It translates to CASSPGGRADTGELFF.

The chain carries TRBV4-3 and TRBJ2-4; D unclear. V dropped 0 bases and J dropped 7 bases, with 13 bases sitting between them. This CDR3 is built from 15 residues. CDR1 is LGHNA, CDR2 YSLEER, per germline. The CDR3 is CASSQDSQATNIQYF. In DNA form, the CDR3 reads TGCGCCAGCAGCCAAGATTCGCAAGCAACCAACATTCAGTACTTC.

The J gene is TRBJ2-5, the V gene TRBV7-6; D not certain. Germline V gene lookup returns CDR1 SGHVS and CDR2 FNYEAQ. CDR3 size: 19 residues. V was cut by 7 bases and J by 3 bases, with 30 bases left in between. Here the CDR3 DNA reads TGTGCCAGCACCACTCCCTCGTTGGCGACCGAATTACTCAAAGAGACCCAGTACTTC. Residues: CASTTPSLATELLKETQYF.

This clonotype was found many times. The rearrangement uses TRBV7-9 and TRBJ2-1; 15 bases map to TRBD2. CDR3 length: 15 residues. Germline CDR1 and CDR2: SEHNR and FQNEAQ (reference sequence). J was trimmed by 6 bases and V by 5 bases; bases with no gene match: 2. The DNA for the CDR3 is TGTGCCAGCAGCGGACTAGCGGGGGGGCCCAATGAGCAGTTCTTC. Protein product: CASSGLAGGPNEQFF.

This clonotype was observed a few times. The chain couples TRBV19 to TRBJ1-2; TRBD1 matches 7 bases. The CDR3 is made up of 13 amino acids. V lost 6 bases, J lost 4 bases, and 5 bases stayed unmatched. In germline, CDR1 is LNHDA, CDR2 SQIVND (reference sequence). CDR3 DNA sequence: TGTGCCAGTAGCGGGGGACAGATCTATGGCTACACCTTC. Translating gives CASSGGQIYGYTF. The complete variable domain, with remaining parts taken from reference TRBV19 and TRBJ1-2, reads DGGITQSPKYLFRKEGQNVTLSCEQNLNHDAMYWYRQDPGQGLRLIYYSQIVNDFQKGDIAEGYSVSREKKESFPLTVTSAQKNPTAFYLCASSGGQIYGYTFGSGTRLTVV.

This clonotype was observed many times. CDR3 amino acids: CASSPTPTGDTQYF. The CDR3 region has the DNA TGTGCCAGCAGCCCTACCCCGACTGGAGATACGCAGTATTTT. The chain carries TRBV7-6 and TRBJ2-3; unclear D gene. V lost 5 bases to trimming and J lost 5 bases, with 14 bases between them. This CDR3 region has 14 residues. Germline V gene data show CDR1 as SGHVS and CDR2 as FNYEAQ.

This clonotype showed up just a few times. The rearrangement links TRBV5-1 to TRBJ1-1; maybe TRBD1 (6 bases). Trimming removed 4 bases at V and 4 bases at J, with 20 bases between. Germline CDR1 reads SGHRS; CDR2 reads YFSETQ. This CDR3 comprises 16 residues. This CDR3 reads CASSDEAGVFITEAFF. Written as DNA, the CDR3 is TGCGCCAGCAGCGACGAGGCAGGGGTGTTCATCACTGAAGCTTTCTTT.

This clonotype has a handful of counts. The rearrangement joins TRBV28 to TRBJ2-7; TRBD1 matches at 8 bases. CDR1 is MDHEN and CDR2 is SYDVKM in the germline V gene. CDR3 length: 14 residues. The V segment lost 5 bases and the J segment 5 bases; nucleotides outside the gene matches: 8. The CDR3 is CASSMTGVGNEQYV. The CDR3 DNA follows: TGTGCCAGCAGTATGACAGGGGTAGGAAACGAGCAGTACGTC.

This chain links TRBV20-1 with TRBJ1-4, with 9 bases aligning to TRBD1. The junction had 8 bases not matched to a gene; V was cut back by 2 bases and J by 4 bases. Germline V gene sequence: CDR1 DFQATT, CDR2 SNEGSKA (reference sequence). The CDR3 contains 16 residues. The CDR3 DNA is TGCAGTGCTAGACGACCGGGACAGGGCCTTAATGAAAAACTGTTTTTT. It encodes CSARRPGQGLNEKLFF.

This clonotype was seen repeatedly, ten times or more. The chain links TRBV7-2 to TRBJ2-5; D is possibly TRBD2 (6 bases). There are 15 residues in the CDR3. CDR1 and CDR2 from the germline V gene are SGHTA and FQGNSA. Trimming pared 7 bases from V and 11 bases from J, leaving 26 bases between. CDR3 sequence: CASTPSGDPPYGQYF. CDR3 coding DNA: TGTGCCAGCACCCCCTCGGGGGACCCACCTTATGGGCAGTACTTC.

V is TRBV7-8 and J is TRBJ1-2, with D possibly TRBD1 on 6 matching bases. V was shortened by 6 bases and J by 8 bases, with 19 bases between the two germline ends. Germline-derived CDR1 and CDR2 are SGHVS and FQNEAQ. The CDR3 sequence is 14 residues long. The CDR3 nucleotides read TGTGCCAGCAGGGGTCGGGGGCTGCTCGGCGGCTACACCTTC. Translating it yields CASRGRGLLGGYTF.

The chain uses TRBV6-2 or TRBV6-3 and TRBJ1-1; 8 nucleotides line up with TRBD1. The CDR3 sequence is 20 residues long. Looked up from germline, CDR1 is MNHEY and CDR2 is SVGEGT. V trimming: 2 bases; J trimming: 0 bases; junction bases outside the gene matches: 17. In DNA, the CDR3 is TGTGCCAGCAGTTACGACAGGAGACAGGGGACCCCATTCTTGAACACTGAAGCTTTCTTT. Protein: CASSYDRRQGTPFLNTEAFF.

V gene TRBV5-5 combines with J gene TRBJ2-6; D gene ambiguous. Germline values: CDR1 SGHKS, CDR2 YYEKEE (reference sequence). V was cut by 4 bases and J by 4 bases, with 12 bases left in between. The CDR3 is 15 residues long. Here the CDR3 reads CASSLIVPGANVLTF. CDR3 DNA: TGTGCCAGCAGCCTTATTGTTCCCGGGGCCAACGTCCTGACTTTC.

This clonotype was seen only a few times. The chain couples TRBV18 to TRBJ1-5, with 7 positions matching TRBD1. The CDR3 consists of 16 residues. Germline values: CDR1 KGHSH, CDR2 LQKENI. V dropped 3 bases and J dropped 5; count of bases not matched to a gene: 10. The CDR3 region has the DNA TGTGCCAGCTCACCTGCAAACAGGGGTGCGGATCAGCCCCAGCATTTT. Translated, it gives CASSPANRGADQPQHF.

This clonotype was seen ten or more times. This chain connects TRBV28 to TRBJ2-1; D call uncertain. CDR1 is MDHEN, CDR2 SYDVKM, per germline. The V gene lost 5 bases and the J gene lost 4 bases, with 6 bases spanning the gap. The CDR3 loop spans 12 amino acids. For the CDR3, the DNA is TGTGCCAGCAGTCCACAGTACAATGAGCAGTTCTTC. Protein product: CASSPQYNEQFF.